This T cell receptor (beta chain) is drawn from a study of blood T cell repertoires in COVID-19. Overall study context: Some COVID-19 samples were acute and others convalescent; all came from the United States, Italy and Spain. T cells, B-cell-depleted T cells, or PBMCs supplied cDNA or gDNA.

Under the authors' procedure: Reference gene primer amplification gave nucleated cell count estimates. Generated by immunoSEQ multiplex PCR, the TCRdb table keeps only in-frame clones and is missing some. V, J and clone size were drawn from that table, and D and trimming were deduced from the DNA. The sample has over 70,000 clones, 80% seen once. The sample taken for sequencing was peripheral blood. The clonotype was recovered from a woman aged 65 to 85 with acute or convalescent COVID-19.

The CDR3 DNA follows: TGTGCCAGCAGCCATGGCCAGTATAATTCACCCCTCCACTTT. Encoded protein: CASSHGQYNSPLHF. The rearrangement joins TRBV4-2 to TRBJ1-6; D is unclear. V was pared by 3 bases and J by 4 bases, with 7 bases between. The CDR3 contains 14 residues. CDR1 LGHNA and CDR2 YNFKEQ come from the germline V gene.